The entry below describes one T cell receptor beta chain. What it recognizes is unknown. The record originates from a study of CXCR3-negative and CXCR3-positive naive CD8 T cells. As for the study in general: TRB reads totalled about 140 million, about 1.5 +/- 0.3 million per library. Findings and limits, study-wide: Researchers report that CXCR3-positive naive cells carry more hydrophobic TRB CDR3s than CXCR3-negative naive cells. Naive subsets did not differ in surface CD5, and the authors estimated TCR strength using properties of the TRB CDR3. Memory CD8+ cells showed much lower diversity, while both naive subsets displayed comparably high diversity.

All TRB cDNA libraries came from 5' RACE performed with UMI labels. Reanalyzing the 5' RACE reads, TCRdb keeps one entry per CDR3 protein, without DNA. Its table lists tens of thousands of distinct CDR3 sequences. Identification of naive CD8+ T cells rested on CD45RO-CCR7+CD27+CD95- status. CDR3 length: 15 amino acids. Germline CDR1 MGHRA, CDR2 YSYEKL. The rearrangement links TRBV4-1 to TRBJ2-7; absent DNA, TCRdb's TRBD1 call cannot be checked. The sequencing input was naive CXCR3+ CD8+ T cells from blood. Described subset: CD45RO-CCR7+CD27+CD95- naive CD8+ T cells expressing CXCR3 (TNR3+). This clonotype originated in a human donor in good health. Some clones in this sample may be carry-over from other donors' samples. The CDR3 sequence is CASSQGGDVSYEQYF.